The sequence of this T cell receptor (beta chain) was determined in a study of T-cell memory formation after mild COVID-19. The ends lost 5 bases at V and 0 bases at J; junction bases unmatched: 9. The CDR3 extends over 18 amino acids. Germline V gene sequence: CDR1 SEHNR, CDR2 FQNEAQ (reference sequence). TCRdb used MiXCR to reprocess the 5' RACE reads, holding one entry per CDR3 protein. The sample carries about half a million distinct CDR3 sequences, 15% to 20% recorded once. The V call is TRBV7-9, the J call TRBJ1-4; TRBD1 agrees at 10 bases. The source material was PBMCs or a T cell subset sorted from them (not recorded which). The sequence was collected from an adult woman who had mild COVID-19 (a few samples of this study predate the infection). Cell type and time point are not known. CDR3: CASSRGQGGISTNEKLFF. The CDR3 DNA reads TGTGCCAGCAGCAGAGGACAGGGGGGAATATCAACTAATGAAAAACTGTTTTTT.